Included here is one TCR beta chain sequence, with context. The sample comes from a study of T cells expressing NK-cell markers. TCRdb re-called the 5' RACE reads; every CDR3 protein appears as one record, without DNA. This sample's table has about 390,000 distinct CDR3 sequences. CDR3 length equals 15 residues. Germline CDR1 is SQVTM and CDR2 is ANQGSEA. V is TRBV29-1 and J is TRBJ2-7; TCRdb picks TRBD2, but there is no DNA to check that call. This TCR came from a woman aged 45-59 years in good health. Material for sequencing was blood T cells: a sorted CD56 or NKG2C T cell subset, CD4+ or CD8+ T cells, or bulk PBMC T cells (not recorded which). The CDR3 is CSVESRGTELREQYF.